The rows below give T cell receptor beta chains drawn from one sample of a study of identifying expanded T cells in peripheral blood. The method was immunoSEQ multiplex PCR; TCRdb's version includes in-frame clones alone and lacks a portion of them. The data show more than 80,000 clones, with about nine tenths seen just once and 3% to 4% held by the top ten. The sequencing sample was made of blood. These TCRs come from a person aged 18-70 years in good health. CDR3s include the opening cysteine and the closing phenylalanine or tryptophan. D genes are given only for firm matches. Clone size is shown for a subset of rows, as once, few, many or a class of expanded clone.

-	TRBJ1-2	TRBV6-7	-	TGTGCCAGCAGGGTCCCCTCCCCTCATGGCTACACCTTC	CASRVPSPHGYTF
-	TRBJ2-7	TRBV7-2	-	TGTGCCAGCAGCTTAAGCAGGGATTCCTACGAGCAGTACTTC	CASSLSRDSYEQYF
-	TRBJ1-2	TRBV6-1	TRBD1	TGTGCCAGCAGTGAAAGGGGGACAGGGGGCAGTCAGGGCTATGGCTACACCTTC	CASSERGTGGSQGYGYTF
few	TRBJ1-1	TRBV6-4	-	TGTGCCAGCAGCACTACAGAGAACACTGAAGCTTTCTTT	CASSTTENTEAFF
-	TRBJ2-7	TRBV10-3	-	TGTGCCATCAGTGAGTCGGCGAGGGGCCAATCCTACGAGCAGTACTTC	CAISESARGQSYEQYF
-	TRBJ2-3	TRBV10-3	TRBD1	TGTGCCATCAGTGAGTCGACTCCCGGGACAGGGATCGCAGATACGCAGTATTTT	CAISESTPGTGIADTQYF
-	TRBJ2-5	TRBV30	TRBD2	TGTGCCTGGAGCGGTAGGCTAGCGGGAGTAGAGACCCAGTACTTC	CAWSGRLAGVETQYF
-	TRBJ1-5	TRBV27	-	TGTGCCAGCAGTGGGAACAATCAGCCCCAGCATTTT	CASSGNNQPQHF
-	TRBJ2-7	TRBV6-5	-	TGTGCCAGCAGTTACTCGTTGCAGGGCTACGAGCAGTACTTC	CASSYSLQGYEQYF
-	TRBJ2-7	TRBV5-4	TRBD1	TGTGCCAGCAGCTTGGGCCGGGACAGGGGATCCTACGAGCAGTACTTC	CASSLGRDRGSYEQYF
-	TRBJ2-1	TRBV15	-	TGTGCCACCAGCAGAGATGGACAGAGTTTTAATGAGCAGTTCTTC	CATSRDGQSFNEQFF
few	TRBJ2-7	TRBV19	TRBD1	TGTGCCAGTAGTCCGGGACAGGTCTCCTACGAGCAGTACTTC	CASSPGQVSYEQYF
-	TRBJ2-1	TRBV28	TRBD2	TGTGCCAGCAGTATCCTTAGGACTAGCGGGGGGGCCAATGAGCAGTTCTTC	CASSILRTSGGANEQFF
-	TRBJ2-3	TRBV9	-	TGTGCCAGCAGCGTTTCGGGTACGCAGTATTTT	CASSVSGTQYF
-	TRBJ1-3	TRBV7-3	-	TGTGCCAGCAGCTTGAGCTCTGGAAACACCATATATTTT	CASSLSSGNTIYF